This T cell receptor (beta chain) was sequenced in a study of long-term antiretroviral therapy in people with HIV. Study-level points and caveats: Diversity measured after ART increased yet remained under transplant donor controls.

They ran version v3.0 of the immunoSEQ assay at survey level. TCRdb's table, derived via immunoSEQ multiplex PCR, lists solely in-frame clones and lacks some. The table has about 35,000 clones, roughly 88% seen once. As regards this clone: Its antigen is unknown.

J was trimmed by 7 bases and V by 5 bases; bases with no gene match: 1. Germline V gene sequence: CDR1 SGHAT, CDR2 FQNNGV. This CDR3 is built from 13 residues. This chain uses TRBV11-2 with TRBJ2-1; 11 bases map to TRBD2. This specimen consisted of unsorted PBMCs, obtained 2.2 years after starting antiretroviral therapy. The receptor comes from a man aged 18 to 30 with HIV. The CDR3 protein is CASSRTSGNEQFF. CDR3 coding DNA: TGTGCCAGCAGCCGGACTAGCGGGAATGAGCAGTTCTTC. The entire variable domain, with the rest obtained from reference TRBV11-2 and TRBJ2-1, is as follows: EAGVAQSPRYKIIEKRQSVAFWCNPISGHATLYWYQQILGQGPKLLIQFQNNGVVDDSQLPKDRFSAERLKGVDSTLKIQPAKLEDSAVYLCASSRTSGNEQFFGPGTRLTVL.